Following are 22 T cell receptor beta chains from one sample sequenced in a study of blood T cell repertoires in COVID-19. Repertoires were generated with immunoSEQ multiplex PCR, while TCRdb's copy carries only in-frame clones and drops some. The sample consists of about 320,000 clones, around 82% of them appearing once. Sample: peripheral blood. Receptors originate from a woman aged 50 to 65 with acute or convalescent COVID-19.

This CDR3 reads CASRDNSYEQYF. The CDR3 nucleotides read TGCGCCAGCAGGGACAACTCCTACGAGCAGTACTTC. The chain combines TRBV10-2 with TRBJ2-7; perhaps TRBD1 as D (5 bases). The germline gives CDR1 WSHSY, CDR2 SAAADI. The CDR3 is 12 residues long. V was shortened by 6 bases and J by 0 bases, with 6 bases between the two germline ends.

J is TRBJ1-3 and V is TRBV10-3, with D possibly matching TRBD1 (6 bases). The CDR3 totals 12 residues. The V gene lost 8 bases and the J gene lost 4 bases, with 9 bases spanning the gap. CDR1 and CDR2 from the germline V gene are ENHRY and SYGVKD. The CDR3 reads CAIGGAGNTIYF. In DNA form, the CDR3 reads TGTGCCATCGGGGGCGCCGGAAACACCATATATTTT.

This sequence joins TRBV18 and TRBJ2-5; 14 bases align to TRBD2. This CDR3 is 16 amino acids long. The trim removed 3 bases at V and 5 bases at J, leaving 5 bases unmatched. Germline lookup yields CDR1 KGHSH and CDR2 LQKENI. The CDR3 sequence is CASSPRGLAGVETQYF. CDR3 nucleotide sequence: TGTGCCAGCTCACCCCGGGGACTAGCGGGAGTTGAGACCCAGTACTTC.

J is TRBJ2-5 and V is TRBV5-8; 11 bases are shared with TRBD2. J lost 4 bases, V lost 7 bases, and 9 bases had no gene match. CDR1 SGHTS and CDR2 YDEGEE come from the germline V gene. The CDR3 extends over 15 amino acids. CDR3 sequence: CASGNSGRAAETQYF. The CDR3 DNA reads TGTGCCAGCGGAAATAGCGGGAGGGCCGCAGAGACCCAGTACTTC.

The J gene is TRBJ2-7, the V gene TRBV27; D ambiguous. This CDR3 has 13 amino acids. Germline V gene lookup returns CDR1 MNHEY and CDR2 SMNVEV (reference sequence). V was cut by 4 bases and J by 7 bases, with 14 bases left in between. DNA of the CDR3: TGTGCCAGCAGTTGGTCGAAAAGTCGGGAGCAGTACTTC. Residues: CASSWSKSREQYF.

The V call is TRBV28, the J call TRBJ1-2, with D perhaps TRBD1 (6 bases). The germline V gene has CDR1 MDHEN and CDR2 SYDVKM. The V gene lost 9 bases and the J gene lost 8 bases, with 22 bases spanning the gap. The CDR3 sequence is 14 residues long. CDR3 nucleotide sequence: TGTGCCAGTCGGCAGGACAGTTCCTTTCAAGGCTACACCTTC. This codes for CASRQDSSFQGYTF.

The chain is built from TRBV5-4 and TRBJ2-6, with 9 bases identical to TRBD1. Trimming at V came to 4 bases and at J to 2 bases, leaving 13 bases not matched to a gene. This CDR3 is built from 19 residues. In germline, CDR1 is SGHNT, CDR2 YYREEE (reference sequence). CDR3 residues: CASSPTGGTGLAGANVLTF. In nucleotides, the CDR3 is TGTGCCAGCAGCCCAACAGGGGGGACAGGGTTAGCTGGGGCCAACGTCCTGACTTTC.

This clone was detected many times. The rearrangement links TRBV19 to TRBJ1-3, with 9 positions matching TRBD1. Germline CDR1 reads LNHDA; CDR2 reads SQIVND (reference sequence). The trim removed 6 bases at V and 4 bases at J, leaving 10 bases unmatched. This CDR3 has 16 residues. The CDR3 spells CASSDLGQGLGNTIYF. CDR3 DNA sequence: TGTGCCAGTAGCGACCTGGGACAGGGCCTCGGAAACACCATATATTTT.

The rearrangement joins TRBV4-1 to TRBJ1-1, with 11 bases aligning to TRBD1. Germline trimming cut 3 bases from V and 5 bases from J; bases unmatched to any gene: 8. Germline values: CDR1 MGHRA, CDR2 YSYEKL. The CDR3 has 16 residues. In DNA, the CDR3 is TGCGCCAGCAGCCATGTGGGGGGACAGGGGGGTACTGAAGCTTTCTTT. The encoded protein is CASSHVGGQGGTEAFF.

V gene TRBV11-2 combines with J gene TRBJ1-4; 8 bases map to TRBD1. The CDR3 contains 16 residues. Per germline, CDR1 SGHAT and CDR2 FQNNGV. V shed 5 bases and J 7 bases; nucleotides not matched to a gene: 12. CDR3 in DNA: TGTGCCAGCAGCAATGCAGTTGGACAGGGATCTGAAAAACTGTTTTTT. Protein product: CASSNAVGQGSEKLFF.

The table lists this clone with a count of one. V and J are TRBV24-1 and TRBJ2-2; tentative D call: TRBD1 (6 bases). CDR1 and CDR2 (germline): KGHDR, SFDVKD. The V end lost 8 bases, the J end lost 9 bases, and 15 bases lay between the germline ends. This CDR3 is built from 13 residues. The CDR3 spells CATMAQGHRELFF. The CDR3 region has the DNA TGTGCCACCATGGCGCAGGGGCACCGGGAGCTGTTTTTT.

This chain uses TRBV27 with TRBJ1-1; a weak D match, TRBD1 (5 bases). V was shortened by 7 bases and J by 4 bases, with 19 bases between the two germline ends. CDR1 MNHEY and CDR2 SMNVEV come from the germline V gene (reference sequence). The CDR3 contains 15 residues. Written as DNA, the CDR3 is TGTGCCAGCATCGAGGGCGGGGGAGGTAGCACTGAAGCTTTCTTT. The encoded protein is CASIEGGGGSTEAFF.

The CDR3 loop reads CASRFTGDTEAFF. The CDR3, as DNA: TGTGCCAGCAGATTTACAGGGGACACTGAAGCTTTCTTT. The rearrangement uses TRBV6-5 and TRBJ1-1, with TRBD1 matching 7 bases. In germline, CDR1 is MNHEY, CDR2 SVGAGI. The V gene end was trimmed by 6 bases and the J gene end by 3 bases; junction bases not matched to a gene: 4. The CDR3 runs 13 residues.

This chain connects TRBV7-3 to TRBJ2-1, with 12 nucleotides matching TRBD2. The V gene's germline CDR1 is SGHTA and CDR2 FQGTGA. The CDR3 totals 15 residues. V shed 5 bases, J shed 7 bases, and the junction held 6 bases outside the gene matches. The CDR3 DNA reads as TGTGCCAGCAGCAGGACTAGCGGGACCCGGAATGAGCAGTTCTTC. Translated: CASSRTSGTRNEQFF.

The gene calls are TRBV11-1 and TRBJ2-2; D is possibly TRBD1 (5 bases). Germline CDR1 reads SGHAT; CDR2 reads FQDESV (reference sequence). Trimming removed 5 bases from V and 6 bases from J, with 13 bases in between. CDR3 length: 14 amino acids. In DNA, the CDR3 is TGTGCCAGCAGCCCCGGTCAGGGTCCCGGGGAGCTGTTTTTT. This translates into CASSPGQGPGELFF.

This clone is a singleton in its sample. The chain recombines TRBV2 with TRBJ2-5, with D perhaps matching TRBD2 (6 bases). The CDR3 extends over 14 amino acids. The V gene lost 6 bases and the J gene lost 3 bases, with 14 bases spanning the gap. Germline CDR1 and CDR2: SNHLY and FYNNEI. CDR3 coding DNA: TGTGCCAGCAGGGAGAGGGGACTTGAAGAGACCCAGTACTTC. Residues: CASRERGLEETQYF.

The DNA of the CDR3 is TGTGCCACCAGTGATGTGGCAGGGGATGGCTACACCTTC. It translates to CATSDVAGDGYTF. V and J are TRBV24-1 and TRBJ1-2; TRBD1 might be the D (6 bases). The CDR3 covers 13 residues. V was cut by 3 bases and J by 6 bases, with 10 bases left in between. CDR1 KGHDR and CDR2 SFDVKD come from the germline V gene.

This rearrangement joins TRBV6-5 to TRBJ2-2; D might be TRBD1 (5 bases). Trimming removed 6 bases at V and 1 base at J, with 12 bases between. Per the germline V gene, CDR1 is MNHEY and CDR2 is SVGAGI. This CDR3 spans 15 amino acids. CDR3 residues: CASRQDGLNTGELFF. For the CDR3, the DNA is TGTGCCAGCAGACAGGACGGGTTGAACACCGGGGAGCTGTTTTTT.

The chain recombines TRBV4-3 with TRBJ2-7, with TRBD1 as a possible D gene (5 bases). The ends were cut back, 4 bases at V and 3 bases at J, with 10 bases in the middle. CDR1 is LGHNA, CDR2 YSLEER, per germline. The CDR3 is made up of 13 amino acids. CDR3 residues: CASSLTVSYEQYF. The CDR3 DNA follows: TGCGCCAGCAGCCTGACAGTCAGCTACGAGCAGTACTTC.

The J gene is TRBJ2-7, the V gene TRBV5-1, with D maybe TRBD2 (6 bases). The CDR3 extends over 15 amino acids. V was clipped by 1 base and J by 5 bases, with 16 bases between them. Germline V CDR1 and CDR2: SGHRS, YFSETQ. This chain's CDR3 is CASSLQMREGDEQYF. The DNA of the CDR3 is TGCGCCAGCAGCTTGCAAATGCGGGAAGGCGACGAGCAGTACTTC.

This chain uses TRBV7-3 with TRBJ2-5; the D gene is possibly TRBD1 (6 bases). The CDR3 runs 15 residues. CDR1 is SGHTA, CDR2 FQGTGA, per germline. V shed 2 bases and J shed 0 bases, with 10 bases lying between them. The chain's CDR3 is CASSLGGQNQETQYF. DNA of the CDR3: TGTGCCAGCAGCTTAGGAGGACAGAACCAAGAGACCCAGTACTTC.

CDR3 residues: CASSEPQETQYF. DNA for the CDR3: TGTGCCAGCAGTGAACCACAAGAGACCCAGTACTTC. The chain links TRBV25-1 to TRBJ2-5; D ambiguous. V was pared by 2 bases and J by 2 bases, with 3 bases between. Looked up from germline, CDR1 is MGHDK and CDR2 is SYGVNS. There are 12 residues in the CDR3.